The TCR beta chain described here comes from a study of blood T cells in healthy people across ages (dated by TCRdb to 2015 to 2017). In the study overall: In model experiments, roughly one uniquely barcoded TCR beta cDNA molecule per two T cells was captured by template switching. To track age-related changes in TCR beta repertoire diversity, the study relied on deep sequencing normalized with unique cDNA molecular identifiers. The donors were split into four age groups: young (average 16 years), middle-aged (39), aged (more than 60) and long-lived (approximately 89). To avoid experimental bias, donors of different ages were distributed randomly across sequencing lanes. The study analyzed two additional independent replicas of 1 million unique cDNA reads from the same blood draw for two donors, one aged 18 to 29 and one aged 80 or older.

This clonotype has more than one count but fewer than ten. What this receptor recognizes is not known. Its ends do not fully match the called genes, so a read error is possible. Broad study findings and their caveats: Observed TCR beta diversity correlated strongly with the percentage of naive T cells measured by flow cytometry. Compared with the aged group, the long-lived group had more naive CD4+ T cells, fewer expanded clones and increased TCR diversity, suggesting age selection. As age increased, observed TCR beta diversity per million T cells dropped in a roughly linear way, and a significant reduction was already evident by age around 41. Because profiling used bulk unsorted PBMCs, naive and antigen-experienced compartments could not be compared conclusively. Because the CMV infection status of the donors was unknown, age-related changes in expanded clonotypes may potentially have been confounded. Total diversity estimates from one million sequenced T cells were considered lower bounds and underestimates.

Taken from cysteine to phenylalanine, the CDR3 has 17 residues. Only the CDR3 DNA is retained, 51 bases long and in frame from the first base. CDR1 and CDR2 were assigned from the germline V gene as SGHRS and YFSETQ. Libraries were constructed by 5' RACE. TCRdb records Illumina HiSeq 2500 as the sequencer. A second PCR of roughly 7 to 11 cycles was performed with a sample-barcoded 5' primer and a J-beta primer mix. A unique molecular identifier was introduced onto each TCR beta cDNA molecule by a template-switch 5' adaptor carrying 12 random nucleotides. Each sample yielded at least 2.5 million CDR3-containing paired-end reads. The Mint cDNA synthesis kit, primed by a TRBC-specific oligonucleotide, was used to synthesize first-strand cDNA from all RNA. Following uracil-DNA glycosylase treatment, all cDNA underwent a first 18-cycle PCR with the universal primers M1SS and BC2_uni_R. The original methods were these. For normalization, 1 million high-quality reads, each with a distinct molecular identifier, were randomly selected from each sample. Reads sharing molecular identifiers were discarded rather than binned into consensus sequences. MiTCR, run with a Q25 quality threshold and the strictest error-elimination algorithm, handled CDR3 identification, clonotype clustering and error correction. A nonparametric unseen species model with Euler transformation was used to estimate a lower bound on total TCR beta diversity. In-frame beta chains were kept once TCRdb had trimmed the public reads at Q25 with fastp and called clones with MiXCR. Every entry covers one CDR3 protein and lists the most common genes and DNA from its rows. Here the V and J calls rest on TCRdb's processing, not on the authors' analysis. Within this sample are about 970,000 distinct CDR3 sequences, with just over 50% of them counted one time only. The biggest ten clones account for roughly 23% of the sample.

Donors were about 36 systemically healthy Caucasian individuals from Russia aged roughly 6 to 90 years. Each donor gave around 9.5 milliliters of peripheral blood, collected into EDTA-treated Vacutainer tubes. Ficoll-Paque density-gradient centrifugation was used to isolate PBMCs, with at least 7 million per sample. Total RNA was extracted from PBMCs with Trizol reagent, with at least 5 micrograms obtained per sample. Naive CD45RAhigh/CD27high T cell percentages were measured by flow cytometry on a PBMC aliquot from every donor. The specimen sequenced was blood. The chain joins TRBV5-1 to TRBJ2-5; TRBD2 aligns with 12 central bases. This sequence was found in a woman aged 60 to 75 in good health. The nucleotide sequence reads TGCGCCAGCAGCTTGGGATGGTCGACTAGCGGGAGTTACGAGCAGTACTTT. Translated, this gives CASSLGWSTSGSYEQYF.